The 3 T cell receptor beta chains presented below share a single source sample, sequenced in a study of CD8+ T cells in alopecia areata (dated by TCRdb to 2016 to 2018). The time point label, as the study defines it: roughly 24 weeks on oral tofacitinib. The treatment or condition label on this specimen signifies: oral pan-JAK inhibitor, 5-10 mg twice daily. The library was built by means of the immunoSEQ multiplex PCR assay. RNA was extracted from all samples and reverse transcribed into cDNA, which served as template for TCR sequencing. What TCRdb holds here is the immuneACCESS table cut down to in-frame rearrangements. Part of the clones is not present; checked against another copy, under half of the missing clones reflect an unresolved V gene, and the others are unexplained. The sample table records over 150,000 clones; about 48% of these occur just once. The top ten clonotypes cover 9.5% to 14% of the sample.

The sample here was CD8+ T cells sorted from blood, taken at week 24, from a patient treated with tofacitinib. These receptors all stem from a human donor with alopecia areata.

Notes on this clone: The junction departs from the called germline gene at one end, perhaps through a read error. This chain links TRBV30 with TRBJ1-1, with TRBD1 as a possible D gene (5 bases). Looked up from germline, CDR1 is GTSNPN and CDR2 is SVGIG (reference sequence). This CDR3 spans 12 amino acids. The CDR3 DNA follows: TGTGCCTGGTGGGCAGGGAACACTGAAACTTTCTTT. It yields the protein CAWWAGNTETFF.

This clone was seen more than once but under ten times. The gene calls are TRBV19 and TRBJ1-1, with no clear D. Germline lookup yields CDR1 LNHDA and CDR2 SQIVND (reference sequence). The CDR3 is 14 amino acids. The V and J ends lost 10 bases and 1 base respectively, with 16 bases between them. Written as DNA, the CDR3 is TGTGCCACAAATCCGGGCCTTGCGAACACTGAAGCTTTCTTT. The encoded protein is CATNPGLANTEAFF. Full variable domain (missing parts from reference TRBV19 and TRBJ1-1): DGGITQSPKYLFRKEGQNVTLSCEQNLNHDAMYWYRQDPGQGLRLIYYSQIVNDFQKGDIAEGYSVSREKKESFPLTVTSAQKNPTAFYLCATNPGLANTEAFFGQGTRLTVV.

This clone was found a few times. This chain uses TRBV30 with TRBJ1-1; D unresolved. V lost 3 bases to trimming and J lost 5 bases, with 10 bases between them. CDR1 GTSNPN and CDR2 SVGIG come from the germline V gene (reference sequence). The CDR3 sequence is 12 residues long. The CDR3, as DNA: TGTGCCTGGAGCCCTACGTGGACTGAAGCTTTCTTT. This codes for CAWSPTWTEAFF.